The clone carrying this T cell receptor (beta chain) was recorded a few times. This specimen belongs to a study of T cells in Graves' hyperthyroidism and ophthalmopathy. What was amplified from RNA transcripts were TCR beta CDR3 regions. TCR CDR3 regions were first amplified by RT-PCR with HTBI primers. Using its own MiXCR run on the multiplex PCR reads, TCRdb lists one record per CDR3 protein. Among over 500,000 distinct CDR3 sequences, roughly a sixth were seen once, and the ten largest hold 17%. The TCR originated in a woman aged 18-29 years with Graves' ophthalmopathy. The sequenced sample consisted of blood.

The CDR3 nucleotides read TGCGCCAGCAGGGAAGAGGCAGGGTGGTCCGATGAGCAGTTCTTC. Translation: CASREEAGWSDEQFF. The V gene is TRBV4-1, the J gene TRBJ2-1; weak D call: TRBD1 (5 bases). Germline loops: CDR1 MGHRA, CDR2 YSYEKL. This CDR3 contains 15 residues. V lost 6 bases and J lost 8, with 20 bases in between.